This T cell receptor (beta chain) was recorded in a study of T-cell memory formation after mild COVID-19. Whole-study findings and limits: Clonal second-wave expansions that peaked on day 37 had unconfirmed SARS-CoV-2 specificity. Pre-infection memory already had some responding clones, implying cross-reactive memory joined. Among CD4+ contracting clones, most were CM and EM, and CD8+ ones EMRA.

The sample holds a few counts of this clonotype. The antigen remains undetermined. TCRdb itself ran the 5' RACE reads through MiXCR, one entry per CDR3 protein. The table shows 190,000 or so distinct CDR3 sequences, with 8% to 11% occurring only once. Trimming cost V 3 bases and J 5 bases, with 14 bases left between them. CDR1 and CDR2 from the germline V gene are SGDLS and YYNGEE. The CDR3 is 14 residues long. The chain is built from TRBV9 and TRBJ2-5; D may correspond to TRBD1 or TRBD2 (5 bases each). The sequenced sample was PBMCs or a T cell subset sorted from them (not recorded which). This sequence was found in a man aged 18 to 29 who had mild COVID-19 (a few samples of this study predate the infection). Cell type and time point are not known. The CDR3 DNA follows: TGTGCCAGCAGCGCCGGGGCGTTCTCTGAGACCCAGTACTTC. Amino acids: CASSAGAFSETQYF.